These 11 T cell receptor beta chains were sequenced from one sample in a study of cytomegalovirus exposure and HLA in healthy donors. 13 Jbeta primers and 60 Vbeta primers were used for the PCR. Profiled with immunoSEQ multiplex PCR; TCRdb holds only in-frame clones, not every one. The sample yields approximately 93,000 clones, about 79% seen once. Sequenced input: PBMCs. The receptors derive from a man over 45 in good health and CMV-seronegative.

The chain joins TRBV23-1 to TRBJ2-7, with D uncertain. TRBV23-1 is labeled an ORF, and its function is uncertain. Trimming took off 6 bases at V and 0 bases at J, with 15 bases between the two ends. The CDR3 contains 15 residues. The DNA for the CDR3 is TGCGCCAGCAGACTCTCAGCTAGATTCTCCTACGAGCAGTACTTC. Amino acid sequence: CASRLSARFSYEQYF.

On this clone: The same CDR3 is also encoded by other DNA sequences in this sample. This rearrangement joins TRBV7-2 to TRBJ1-4; unclear D gene. This CDR3 is built from 14 residues. In germline, CDR1 is SGHTA, CDR2 FQGNSA. The ends were cut back, 1 base at V and 5 bases at J, with 8 bases in the middle. The CDR3 reads CASSLVTGNEKLFF. In nucleotides, the CDR3 is TGTGCCAGCAGCTTAGTGACGGGGAATGAAAAACTGTTTTTT. Full variable domain (rest looked up from reference TRBV7-2 and TRBJ1-4): GAGVSQSPSNKVTEKGKDVELRCDPISGHTALYWYRQSLGQGLEFLIYFQGNSAPDKSGLPSDRFSAERTGGSVSTLTIQRTQQEDSAVYLCASSLVTGNEKLFFGSGTQLSVL.

This chain's CDR3 is CASSGFPENTEAFF. The CDR3 DNA sequence: TGTGCCAGCAGCGGCTTTCCAGAGAACACTGAAGCTTTCTTT. The gene calls are TRBV9 and TRBJ1-1; D call uncertain. The CDR3 spans 14 residues. Trimming left V 3 bases short and J 1 base short, with 10 bases between. Germline CDR1 is SGDLS and CDR2 is YYNGEE.

This chain uses TRBV19 with TRBJ2-2, with 7 bases matching TRBD1. The CDR3 is made up of 16 amino acids. Germline V gene lookup returns CDR1 LNHDA and CDR2 SQIVND (reference sequence). V was clipped by 4 bases and J by 5 bases; unmatched bases: 10. Here the CDR3 reads CASSKLTGIRTGELFF. DNA for the CDR3: TGTGCCAGTAGTAAATTGACAGGGATCAGGACCGGGGAGCTGTTTTTT.

The genes are TRBV28 and TRBJ1-4; 8 bases agree with TRBD1. The CDR3 is 17 residues long. CDR1 is MDHEN, CDR2 SYDVKM, per germline. The V segment lost 2 bases and the J segment 3 bases; nucleotides outside the gene matches: 8. In DNA form, the CDR3 reads TGTGCCAGCAGTTTAGGCTCCAGGGGGCTATCTAATGAAAAACTGTTTTTT. Translation: CASSLGSRGLSNEKLFF.

Note on this clone: At one of its ends the junction is not consistent with the germline gene, which may arise from a read error. This chain links TRBV7-7 with TRBJ2-5; 9 bases line up with TRBD2. This CDR3 is built from 16 residues. The germline gives CDR1 SSHAT, CDR2 FNYEAQ (reference sequence). The CDR3 here is CASSLGAGGPRETQYF. As DNA, the CDR3 is TGTGCTAGCAGCTTAGGGGCGGGAGGGCCTCGGGAGACCCAGTACTTC.

The rearrangement joins TRBV5-4 to TRBJ2-5, with D possibly TRBD1 on 6 matching bases. The germline CDR1 and CDR2 sequences are SGHNT and YYREEE (reference sequence). V gave up 4 bases and J gave up 1 base, with 26 bases separating them. This CDR3 has 19 residues. In DNA form, the CDR3 reads TGTGCCAGCAGCGGACTTAAGGTGGGGGACAAATGGGCCCAAGAGACCCAGTACTTC. It translates to CASSGLKVGDKWAQETQYF.

This chain joins TRBV7-9 and TRBJ2-7; unclear D gene. CDR1 and CDR2 (germline): SEHNR, FQNEAQ (reference sequence). V was clipped by 1 base and J by 3 bases, with 4 bases between them. The CDR3 has 12 residues. CDR3 in amino acids: CASSLVSYEQYF. CDR3 DNA sequence: TGTGCCAGCAGCTTAGTTAGCTACGAGCAGTACTTC.

The chain couples TRBV29-1 to TRBJ1-2, with 7 bases identical to TRBD1. Trimming cost V 4 bases and J 4 bases; bases outside gene matches: 3. The CDR3 totals 12 residues. From germline, CDR1 is SQVTM and CDR2 ANQGSEA. CDR3 nucleotides: TGCAGCGTTGGGGACAGTTTCTATGGCTACACCTTC. It specifies CSVGDSFYGYTF.

The CDR3 loop reads CASRGQGVAQYF. In DNA, the CDR3 is TGTGCCAGCAGGGGACAGGGGGTGGCGCAGTACTTC. The chain recombines TRBV28 with TRBJ2-7; 11 positions agree with TRBD1. CDR1 is MDHEN, CDR2 SYDVKM, per germline. V lost 6 bases to trimming and J lost 9 bases; unmatched junction nucleotides: 4. The length of the CDR3 is 12 residues.

The chain carries TRBV2 and TRBJ1-4, with D possibly matching TRBD1 (6 bases). This CDR3 is 16 amino acids long. The V end was cut by 2 bases, the J end by 4 bases, with 14 bases between. Germline CDR1 SNHLY, CDR2 FYNNEI. The CDR3 sequence: CASSETRQVRNEKLFF. The CDR3, as DNA: TGTGCCAGCAGTGAAACGAGACAGGTCCGTAATGAAAAACTGTTTTTT.